Listed here are 18 T cell receptor beta chains from one sample, sequenced in a study of OX40 agonist ivuxolimab in advanced cancers. Clones were sequenced by immunoSEQ multiplex PCR, and TCRdb holds only the in-frame ones, with some missing. The data show 30,000 to 35,000 clones, roughly 82% seen once. Source: CD4+ or CD8+ T cells sorted from blood, taken in a trial of the OX40 agonist ivuxolimab. All receptors come from an adult with an advanced solid tumor such as melanoma, head and neck, liver or kidney cancer.

DNA for the CDR3: TGTGCCAGCAGGGTGACAGAGCTGAGCTCCTATAATTCACCCCTCCACTTT. Translation gives CASRVTELSSYNSPLHF. V usage is TRBV28 and J usage is TRBJ1-6, with D possibly being TRBD1 (5 bases). Germline values: CDR1 MDHEN, CDR2 SYDVKM. The length of the CDR3 is 17 residues. The ends were cut back, 6 bases at V and 0 bases at J, with 15 bases in the middle.

This chain links TRBV4-3 with TRBJ2-6; TRBD1 aligns across 8 bases. The J segment lost 0 bases and the V segment lost 2 bases, leaving 6 bases of the junction unmatched. The germline V gene has CDR1 LGHNA and CDR2 YSLEER. The CDR3 consists of 18 residues. The CDR3: CASSQSGTGPSGANVLTF. CDR3 DNA sequence: TGCGCCAGCAGCCAATCCGGGACAGGTCCCTCTGGGGCCAACGTCCTGACTTTC.

The chain uses TRBV9 and TRBJ1-3; D is uncertain. The V gene's germline CDR1 is SGDLS and CDR2 YYNGEE. V lost 4 bases and J 4 bases, leaving 15 bases between the germline ends. The CDR3 covers 15 residues. The CDR3 DNA reads TGTGCCAGCAGCCTTGACGGAAGGGTCGGAAACACCATATATTTT. This sequence encodes CASSLDGRVGNTIYF.

The chain links TRBV6-1 to TRBJ2-7; a possible D gene is TRBD2 (6 bases). The CDR3 totals 15 residues. Trimming stripped 2 bases from V and 6 bases from J, with 17 bases between. In germline, CDR1 is MNHNS, CDR2 SASEGT. CDR3: CASSEPLGGVSEQYF. In nucleotides, the CDR3 is TGTGCCAGCAGTGAACCCTTGGGGGGAGTTTCCGAGCAGTACTTC.

The V gene is TRBV4-1, the J gene TRBJ2-7; 7 bases align to TRBD2. The CDR3 consists of 13 residues. After removal of 5 bases from V and 5 bases from J, the junction contained 6 bases not matched to a gene. Germline V gene lookup returns CDR1 MGHRA and CDR2 YSYEKL. Here the CDR3 DNA reads TGCGCCAGCAGCAACGGGGGGATCGACGAGCAGTACTTC. It specifies CASSNGGIDEQYF.

DNA for the CDR3: TGTGCCTGGAGTCTCGGGGGCGATGGCTACACCTTC. Its protein product is CAWSLGGDGYTF. The chain employs TRBV30 and TRBJ1-2; a possible D gene is TRBD1 (6 bases). V was trimmed by 2 bases and J by 6 bases, leaving 10 bases between them. CDR1 and CDR2 (germline): GTSNPN, SVGIG (reference sequence). This CDR3 spans 12 amino acids.

CDR3 protein: CASNKKMNTEAFF. In nucleotides, the CDR3 is TGTGCCAGCAACAAAAAAATGAACACTGAAGCTTTCTTT. The chain recombines TRBV28 with TRBJ1-1; no clear D gene. The ends were cut back, 7 bases at V and 0 bases at J, with 9 bases in the middle. CDR3 length: 13 residues. Germline V gene lookup returns CDR1 MDHEN and CDR2 SYDVKM.

The chain joins TRBV5-1 to TRBJ2-1; 9 nucleotides align to TRBD2. The CDR3 loop spans 16 amino acids. Per germline, CDR1 SGHRS and CDR2 YFSETQ. V gave up 0 bases and J gave up 2 bases; unmatched junction bases: 3. CDR3 nucleotide sequence: TGCGCCAGCAGCTTGGGACTAGCGGAGGCCTACAATGAGCAGTTCTTC. It yields the protein CASSLGLAEAYNEQFF.

The chain uses TRBV7-7 and TRBJ2-5; no definite D call. Germline V gives CDR1 SSHAT, CDR2 FNYEAQ (reference sequence). Trimming stripped 3 bases from V and 2 bases from J, with 7 bases between. The CDR3 loop spans 13 amino acids. DNA for the CDR3: TGTGCCAGCAGCTTGGCTTTACAAGAGACCCAGTACTTC. Its protein is CASSLALQETQYF.

The V gene is TRBV5-1, the J gene TRBJ2-7; TRBD1 is a possible D gene (6 bases). Per germline, CDR1 SGHRS and CDR2 YFSETQ. CDR3 length: 15 residues. Trimming shortened V by 0 bases and J by 1 base, and 11 bases separated the two germline ends. CDR3 nucleotides: TGCGCCAGCAGCTTGGGGTACAGGGTATCCTACGAGCAGTACTTC. This gives the protein CASSLGYRVSYEQYF.

The chain has TRBV21-1 and TRBJ1-2; the DNA was not used to check the table's D call, TRBD1. TRBV21-1 counts as a pseudogene. This CDR3 spans 14 amino acids. The CDR3 protein is CARKGFAGAFGYTF. The DNA for the CDR3 is TGTGCCAGGAAGGGTTTTGCAGGGGCGTTTGGCTACACCTTC.

By share, this clone ranks as medium-sized. The chain employs TRBV29-1 and TRBJ2-7, with D possibly called TRBD1 or TRBD2 (7 bases each). The ends were cut back, 7 bases at V and 3 bases at J, with 22 bases in the middle. The CDR3 sequence is 15 residues long. Germline V gene lookup returns CDR1 SQVTM and CDR2 ANQGSEA. CDR3 sequence (DNA): TGCAGCGCCCAGGGGGAGGGCCCGGTGGGCTACGAGCAGTACTTC. As protein: CSAQGEGPVGYEQYF.

The rearrangement links TRBV30 to TRBJ1-2, with D possibly matching TRBD1 (6 bases). CDR3 size: 14 residues. V was pared by 3 bases and J by 5 bases, with 16 bases between. The germline V gene encodes CDR1 GTSNPN and CDR2 SVGIG (reference sequence). The DNA for the CDR3 is TGTGCCTGGAGGACGGGAAGGGGGAATTATGGCTACACCTTC. It codes for CAWRTGRGNYGYTF.

The chain combines TRBV6-6 with TRBJ2-1, with D possibly matching TRBD2 (5 bases). The CDR3 sequence is 13 residues long. Germline CDR1 reads MNHNY; CDR2 reads SVGAGI (reference sequence). V was pared by 2 bases and J by 5 bases, with 7 bases between. The CDR3 protein is CASSYPGDNEQFF. In nucleotides, the CDR3 is TGTGCCAGCAGTTACCCCGGGGACAATGAGCAGTTCTTC.

This chain connects TRBV7-2 to TRBJ2-3; D possibly corresponds to TRBD2 (5 bases). The V gene's germline CDR1 is SGHTA and CDR2 FQGNSA. Between the trimmed V and J ends, which lost 5 bases and 1 base, there was a span of 16 bases. The CDR3 sequence is 16 residues long. The CDR3 nucleotides read TGTGCCAGCAGCCAAGATCAAGGTAGCGGCACAGATACGCAGTATTTT. As protein: CASSQDQGSGTDTQYF. The variable domain in full, with the rest retrieved from reference TRBV7-2 and TRBJ2-3, is GAGVSQSPSNKVTEKGKDVELRCDPISGHTALYWYRQSLGQGLEFLIYFQGNSAPDKSGLPSDRFSAERTGGSVSTLTIQRTQQEDSAVYLCASSQDQGSGTDTQYFGPGTRLTVL.

This chain links TRBV14 with TRBJ2-7; possibly TRBD2 for D (5 bases). The germline CDR1 and CDR2 sequences are SGHDN and FVKESK. The CDR3 is 13 amino acids. V was shortened by 4 bases and J by 2 bases, with 9 bases between the two germline ends. CDR3: CASSLSGPYEQYF. For the CDR3, the DNA is TGTGCCAGCAGCCTGAGCGGTCCCTACGAGCAGTACTTC.

The CDR3 DNA follows: TGTGCCAGCAGCCATAATCCTGAAAGTGAAAACATTCAGTACTTC. It translates to CASSHNPESENIQYF. The rearrangement joins TRBV7-9 to TRBJ2-4; unclear D gene. The CDR3 is 15 residues long. CDR1 and CDR2 from the germline V gene are SEHNR and FQNEAQ (reference sequence). V lost 5 bases to trimming and J lost 5 bases, with 16 bases between them.

This chain links TRBV9 with TRBJ1-2, with TRBD1 identical over 9 bases. The CDR3 has 17 residues. The junction had 6 bases not matched to a gene; V was cut back by 0 bases and J by 0 bases. CDR1 is SGDLS and CDR2 is YYNGEE in the germline V gene. The CDR3 here is CASSVAPGQGSNYGYTF. The CDR3 DNA reads as TGTGCCAGCAGCGTAGCTCCGGGACAGGGATCTAACTATGGCTACACCTTC.